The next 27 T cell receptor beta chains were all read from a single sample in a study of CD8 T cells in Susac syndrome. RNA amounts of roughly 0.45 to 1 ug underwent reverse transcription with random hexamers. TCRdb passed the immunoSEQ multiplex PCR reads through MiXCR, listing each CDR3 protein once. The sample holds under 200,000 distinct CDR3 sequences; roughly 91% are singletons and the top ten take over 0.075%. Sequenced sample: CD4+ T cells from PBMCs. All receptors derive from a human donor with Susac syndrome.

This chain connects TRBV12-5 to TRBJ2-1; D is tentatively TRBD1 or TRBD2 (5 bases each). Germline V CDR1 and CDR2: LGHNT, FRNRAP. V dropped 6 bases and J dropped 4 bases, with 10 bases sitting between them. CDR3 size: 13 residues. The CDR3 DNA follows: TGTGCTAGTGGCCTGGGACGGTACAATGAGCAGTTCTTC. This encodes CASGLGRYNEQFF.

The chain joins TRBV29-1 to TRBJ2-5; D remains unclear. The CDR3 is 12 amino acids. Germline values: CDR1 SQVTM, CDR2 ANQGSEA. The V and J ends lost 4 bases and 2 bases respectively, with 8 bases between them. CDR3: CSVVGSQETQYF. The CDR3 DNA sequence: TGCAGCGTTGTTGGCTCACAAGAGACCCAGTACTTC.

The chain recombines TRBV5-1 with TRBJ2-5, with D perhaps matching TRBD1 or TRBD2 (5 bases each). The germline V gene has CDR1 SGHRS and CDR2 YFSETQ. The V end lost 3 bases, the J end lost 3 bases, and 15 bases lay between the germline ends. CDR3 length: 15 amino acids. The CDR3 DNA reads TGCGCCAGCAGCTGGGGACGCGGCTGGGAAGAGACCCAGTACTTC. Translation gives CASSWGRGWEETQYF. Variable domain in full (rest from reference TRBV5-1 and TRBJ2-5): KAGVTQTPRYLIKTRGQQVTLSCSPISGHRSVSWYQQTPGQGLQFLFEYFSETQRNKGNFPGRFSGRQFSNSRSEMNVSTLELGDSALYLCASSWGRGWEETQYFGPGTRLLVL.

CDR3 loop: CASSLTGTSGRKNEQYF. The CDR3 nucleotides read TGTGCCAGCAGCTTAACCGGGACTAGCGGGAGAAAGAACGAGCAGTACTTC. J is TRBJ2-7 and V is TRBV7-6, with 14 bases lining up with TRBD2. The CDR3 contains 17 residues. Germline lookup yields CDR1 SGHVS and CDR2 FNYEAQ. V shed 2 bases, J shed 5 bases, and the junction held 8 bases outside the gene matches.

The CDR3 bases are TGTGCCAGCTCACCAGAAAACAGGAACTATGGCTACACCTTC. This encodes CASSPENRNYGYTF. The chain carries TRBV18 and TRBJ1-2; weak D call: TRBD1 (5 bases). This CDR3 spans 14 amino acids. Germline assignment: CDR1 KGHSH and CDR2 LQKENI. V lost 2 bases, J lost 2 bases, and 9 bases lay in between.

The CDR3 DNA follows: TGTGCCAGCAGCTTGGGACAATTGGACGAGCAGTACTTC. Translated: CASSLGQLDEQYF. J is TRBJ2-7 and V is TRBV7-2; D perhaps matches TRBD1 (6 bases). Trimming stripped 3 bases from V and 5 bases from J, with 11 bases between. The CDR3 length is 13 residues. The germline CDR1 and CDR2 sequences are SGHTA and FQGNSA.

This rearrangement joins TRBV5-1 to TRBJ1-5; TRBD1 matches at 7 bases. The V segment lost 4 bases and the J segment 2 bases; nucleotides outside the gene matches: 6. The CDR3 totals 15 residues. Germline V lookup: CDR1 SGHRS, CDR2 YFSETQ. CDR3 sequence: CASSPGQGGNQPQHF. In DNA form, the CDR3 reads TGCGCCAGCAGCCCAGGTCAGGGGGGCAATCAGCCCCAGCATTTT.

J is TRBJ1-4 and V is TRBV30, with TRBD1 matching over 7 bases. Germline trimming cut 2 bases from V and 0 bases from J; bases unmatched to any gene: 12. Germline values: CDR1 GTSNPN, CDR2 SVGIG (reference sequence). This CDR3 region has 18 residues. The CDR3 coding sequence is TGTGCCTGGAGTCCGGGACAGCTACTTAAAACAACTAATGAAAAACTGTTTTTT. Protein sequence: CAWSPGQLLKTTNEKLFF.

The CDR3 DNA reads TGTGCCAGTAGGCGACAGAAGAACACAGATACGCAGTATTTT. Translation: CASRRQKNTDTQYF. The chain couples TRBV11-2 to TRBJ2-3, with TRBD1 as a possible D gene (5 bases). The CDR3 sequence is 14 residues long. V lost 9 bases, J lost 2 bases, and 15 bases lay in between. Germline CDR1 is SGHAT and CDR2 is FQNNGV.

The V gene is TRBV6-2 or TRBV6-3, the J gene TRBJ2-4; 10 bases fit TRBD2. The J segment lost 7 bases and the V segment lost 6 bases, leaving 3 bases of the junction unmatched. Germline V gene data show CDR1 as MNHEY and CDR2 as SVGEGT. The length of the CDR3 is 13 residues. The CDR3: CASSRSGGNIQYF. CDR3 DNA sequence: TGTGCCAGCAGCCGTAGCGGGGGGAACATTCAGTACTTC.

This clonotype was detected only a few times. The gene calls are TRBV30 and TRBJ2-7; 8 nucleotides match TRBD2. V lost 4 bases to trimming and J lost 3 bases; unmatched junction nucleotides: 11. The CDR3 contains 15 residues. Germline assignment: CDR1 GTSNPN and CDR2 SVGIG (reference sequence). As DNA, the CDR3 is TGTGCCTGGAACCGATTTAGCGGGGCCTTCTACGAGCAGTACTTC. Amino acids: CAWNRFSGAFYEQYF.

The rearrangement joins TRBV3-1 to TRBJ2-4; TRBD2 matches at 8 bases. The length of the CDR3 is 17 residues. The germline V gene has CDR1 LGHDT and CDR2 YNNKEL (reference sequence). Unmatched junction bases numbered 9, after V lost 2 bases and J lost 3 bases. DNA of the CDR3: TGTGCCAGCAGCCAAATTATTCCGGGGGGGGGCAAAAACATTCAGTACTTC. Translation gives CASSQIIPGGGKNIQYF.

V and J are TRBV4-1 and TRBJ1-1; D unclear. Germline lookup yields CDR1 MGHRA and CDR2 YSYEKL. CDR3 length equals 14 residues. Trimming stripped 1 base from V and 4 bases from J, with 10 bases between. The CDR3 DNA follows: TGCGCCAGCAGCCAAGTCGGGTTTGGCACTGAAGCTTTCTTT. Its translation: CASSQVGFGTEAFF.

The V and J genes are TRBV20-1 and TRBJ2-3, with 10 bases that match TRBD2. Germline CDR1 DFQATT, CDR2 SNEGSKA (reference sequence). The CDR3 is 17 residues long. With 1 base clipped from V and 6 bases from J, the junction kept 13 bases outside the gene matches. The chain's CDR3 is CSARGGSGGATWDTQYF. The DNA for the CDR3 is TGCAGTGCTAGAGGTGGGAGCGGGGGGGCGACGTGGGATACGCAGTATTTT.

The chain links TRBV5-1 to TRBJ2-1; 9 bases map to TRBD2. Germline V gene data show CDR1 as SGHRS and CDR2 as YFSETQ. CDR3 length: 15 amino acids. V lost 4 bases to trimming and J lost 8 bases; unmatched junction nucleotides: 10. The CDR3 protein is CASSMGLARFYEQFF. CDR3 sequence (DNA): TGCGCCAGCAGCATGGGACTAGCCCGGTTCTATGAGCAGTTCTTC.

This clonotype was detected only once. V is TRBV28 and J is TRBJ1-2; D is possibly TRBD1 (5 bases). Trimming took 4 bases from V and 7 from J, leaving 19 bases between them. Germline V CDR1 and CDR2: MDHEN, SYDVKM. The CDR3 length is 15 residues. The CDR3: CASSSTSGQGLGYTF. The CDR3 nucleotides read TGTGCCAGCAGTTCTACCTCGGGGCAGGGTCTTGGCTACACCTTC.

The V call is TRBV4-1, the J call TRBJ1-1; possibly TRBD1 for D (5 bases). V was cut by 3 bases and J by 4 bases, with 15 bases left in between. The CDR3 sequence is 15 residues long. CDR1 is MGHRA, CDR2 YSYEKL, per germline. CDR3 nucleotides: TGCGCCAGCAGCCAGGGTAAGGGGAGGTTCACTGAAGCTTTCTTT. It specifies CASSQGKGRFTEAFF.

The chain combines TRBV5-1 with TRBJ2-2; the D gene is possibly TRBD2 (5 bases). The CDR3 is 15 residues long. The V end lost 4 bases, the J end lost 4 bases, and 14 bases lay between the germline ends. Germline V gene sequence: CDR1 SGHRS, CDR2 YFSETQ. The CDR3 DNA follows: TGCGCCAGCAGCCGTCGAGGGTACGGCACCGGGGAGCTGTTTTTT. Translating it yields CASSRRGYGTGELFF.

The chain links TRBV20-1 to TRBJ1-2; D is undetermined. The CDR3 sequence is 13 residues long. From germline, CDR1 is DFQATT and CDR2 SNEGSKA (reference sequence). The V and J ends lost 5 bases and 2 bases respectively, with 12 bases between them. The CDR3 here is CSAEDPLNYGYTF. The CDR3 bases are TGCAGTGCTGAAGACCCGTTAAACTATGGCTACACCTTC.

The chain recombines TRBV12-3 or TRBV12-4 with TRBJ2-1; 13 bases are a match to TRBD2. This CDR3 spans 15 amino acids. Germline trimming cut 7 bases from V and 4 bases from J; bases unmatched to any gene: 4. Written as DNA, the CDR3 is TGTGCCAGCACCATGACTAGCGGGAGGTACAATGAGCAGTTCTTC. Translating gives CASTMTSGRYNEQFF.

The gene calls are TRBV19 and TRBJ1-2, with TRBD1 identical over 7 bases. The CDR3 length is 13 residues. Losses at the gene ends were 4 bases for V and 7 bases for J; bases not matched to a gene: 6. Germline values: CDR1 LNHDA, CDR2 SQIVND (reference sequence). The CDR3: CASSNDRDRGYTF. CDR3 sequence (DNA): TGTGCCAGTAGTAACGACAGGGATCGTGGCTACACCTTC.

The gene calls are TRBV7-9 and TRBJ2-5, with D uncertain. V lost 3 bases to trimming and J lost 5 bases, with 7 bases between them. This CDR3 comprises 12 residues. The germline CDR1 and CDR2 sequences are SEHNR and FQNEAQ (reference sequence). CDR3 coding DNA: TGTGCCAGCAGCTTTCAGGATGAGACCCAGTACTTC. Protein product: CASSFQDETQYF. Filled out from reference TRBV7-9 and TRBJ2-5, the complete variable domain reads DTGVSQNPRHKITKRGQNVTFRCDPISEHNRLYWYRQTLGQGPEFLTYFQNEAQLEKSRLLSDRFSAERPKGSFSTLEIQRTEQGDSAMYLCASSFQDETQYFGPGTRLLVL.

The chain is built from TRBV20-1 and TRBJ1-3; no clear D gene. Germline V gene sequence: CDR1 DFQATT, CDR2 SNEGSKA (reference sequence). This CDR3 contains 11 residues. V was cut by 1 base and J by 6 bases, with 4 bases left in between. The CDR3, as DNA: TGCAGTGCTAGAGGGGAAAACACCATATATTTT. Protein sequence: CSARGENTIYF.

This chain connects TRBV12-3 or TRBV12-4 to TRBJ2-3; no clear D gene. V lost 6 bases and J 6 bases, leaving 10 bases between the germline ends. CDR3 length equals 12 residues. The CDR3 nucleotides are TGTGCCAGCAGCCGTAAGGTCGATACGCAGTATTTT. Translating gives CASSRKVDTQYF.

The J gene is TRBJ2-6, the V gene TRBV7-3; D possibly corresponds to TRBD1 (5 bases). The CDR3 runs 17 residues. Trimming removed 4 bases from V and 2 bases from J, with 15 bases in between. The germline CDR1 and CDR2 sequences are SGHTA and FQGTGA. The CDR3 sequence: CASSSTLLGAGANVLTF. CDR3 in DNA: TGTGCCAGCAGCTCGACCTTATTAGGGGCTGGGGCCAACGTCCTGACTTTC.

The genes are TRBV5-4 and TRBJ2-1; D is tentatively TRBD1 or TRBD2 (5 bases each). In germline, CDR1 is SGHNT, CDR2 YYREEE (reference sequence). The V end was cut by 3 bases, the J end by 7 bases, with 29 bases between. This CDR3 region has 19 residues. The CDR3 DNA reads TGTGCCAGCAGCTCGACTCAGGGTTTCCTGGGACCTACTACAAATGAGCAGTTCTTC. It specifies CASSSTQGFLGPTTNEQFF.

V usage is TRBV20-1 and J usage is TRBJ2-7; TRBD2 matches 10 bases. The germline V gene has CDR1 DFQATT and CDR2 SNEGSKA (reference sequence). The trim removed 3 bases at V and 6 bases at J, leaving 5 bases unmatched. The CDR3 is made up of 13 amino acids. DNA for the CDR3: TGCAGTGCTAGGAGGACTAGCGGATTCGAGCAGTACTTC. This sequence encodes CSARRTSGFEQYF.